The subject of this entry is one T cell receptor beta chain. This sample is part of a study of blood T cell repertoires in COVID-19. Study-wide background: There were acute and convalescent COVID-19 samples, and they came from the United States, Italy and Spain.

Methods used by the authors: Reference gene primer amplification in the assay estimated nucleated cell counts. Clones were sequenced by immunoSEQ multiplex PCR, and TCRdb holds only the in-frame ones, with some missing. V, J and clone size reflect that table, while D and trimming were determined from the DNA. The table records about 200,000 clones, around 86% of them present only once. Germline CDR1 and CDR2: SGHAT and FQNNGV. The CDR3 runs to 14 residues. The ends lost 4 bases at V and 4 bases at J; junction bases unmatched: 4. V is TRBV11-2 and J is TRBJ2-1; 7 nucleotides agree with TRBD2. The sequence derives from a man in his fifties with acute or convalescent COVID-19. Sequenced input: peripheral blood. CDR3 sequence reads: CASSSSGYYNEQFF. The CDR3 nucleotides are TGTGCCAGCAGCTCTAGCGGATATTACAATGAGCAGTTCTTC.